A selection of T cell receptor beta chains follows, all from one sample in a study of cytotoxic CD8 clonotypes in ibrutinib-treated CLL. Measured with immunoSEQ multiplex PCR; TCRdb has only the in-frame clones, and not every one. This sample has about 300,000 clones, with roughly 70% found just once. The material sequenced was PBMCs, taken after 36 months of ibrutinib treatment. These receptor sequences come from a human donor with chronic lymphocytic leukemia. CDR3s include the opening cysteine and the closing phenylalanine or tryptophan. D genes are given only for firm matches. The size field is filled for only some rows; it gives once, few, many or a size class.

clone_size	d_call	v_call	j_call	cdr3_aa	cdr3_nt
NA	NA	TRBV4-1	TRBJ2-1	CASSQGWSSYNEQFF	TGCGCCAGCAGCCAAGGTTGGAGCTCCTACAATGAGCAGTTCTTC
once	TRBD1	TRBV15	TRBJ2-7	CATSRPPGTGGNYEQYF	TGTGCCACCAGCCGTCCTCCCGGGACAGGGGGCAACTACGAGCAGTACTTC
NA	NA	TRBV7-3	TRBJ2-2	CASSAPWGTGELFF	TGTGCCAGCAGCGCCCCATGGGGCACCGGGGAGCTGTTTTTT
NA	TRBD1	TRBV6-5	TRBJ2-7	CASSQGAYEQYF	TGTGCCAGCAGTCAGGGGGCCTACGAGCAGTACTTC
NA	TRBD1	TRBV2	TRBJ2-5	CATRGQGETQYF	TGTGCCACCCGGGGACAGGGGGAGACCCAGTACTTC
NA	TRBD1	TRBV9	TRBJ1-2	CASSVGIQGAWGYTF	TGTGCCAGCAGCGTAGGGATCCAGGGGGCCTGGGGCTACACCTTC
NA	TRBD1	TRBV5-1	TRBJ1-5	CASSPGGQSNQPQHF	TGCGCCAGCAGCCCAGGGGGACAGTCCAATCAGCCCCAGCATTTT
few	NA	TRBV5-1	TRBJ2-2	CASSLAGDTGELFF	TGCGCCAGCAGCTTGGCGGGAGACACCGGGGAGCTGTTTTTT
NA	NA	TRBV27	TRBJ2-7	CASSLREQGNYEQYF	TGTGCCAGCAGTTTAAGGGAACAGGGAAACTACGAGCAGTACTTC
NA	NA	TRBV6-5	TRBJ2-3	CASSGSGNTDTQYF	TGTGCCAGCAGTGGGAGTGGTAACACAGATACGCAGTATTTT
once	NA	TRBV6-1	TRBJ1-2	CASSELGGGYGYTF	TGTGCCAGCAGTGAACTTGGAGGGGGCTATGGCTACACCTTC
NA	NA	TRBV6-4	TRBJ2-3	CATRARETATDTQYF	TGTGCCACGAGAGCGAGGGAAACCGCCACAGATACGCAGTATTTT
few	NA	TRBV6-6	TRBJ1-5	CASTLPGAAADQPQHF	TGTGCCAGCACCCTCCCAGGGGCCGCAGCCGATCAGCCCCAGCATTTT
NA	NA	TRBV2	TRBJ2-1	CASSEAHKGYYNEQFF	TGTGCCAGCAGTGAAGCACACAAGGGATATTACAATGAGCAGTTCTTC
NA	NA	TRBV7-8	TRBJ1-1	CASSQGHTEAFF	TGTGCCAGCAGTCAAGGGCACACTGAAGCTTTCTTT
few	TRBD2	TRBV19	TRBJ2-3	CASSIQAGDNTDTQYF	TGTGCCAGTAGTATCCAAGCGGGAGATAACACAGATACGCAGTATTTT
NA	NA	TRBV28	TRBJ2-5	CASSLRGFEETQYF	TGTGCCAGCAGTTTGAGGGGGTTCGAGGAGACCCAGTACTTC
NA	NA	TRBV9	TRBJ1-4	CASSVGLQGTLFF	TGTGCCAGCAGCGTAGGTTTACAGGGCACCCTGTTTTTT
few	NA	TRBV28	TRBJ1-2	CASSPPQGRYGYTF	TGTGCCAGCAGTCCACCACAGGGTCGCTATGGCTACACCTTC
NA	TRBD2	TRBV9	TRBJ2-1	CASSVTGLAGRRGEQFF	TGTGCCAGCAGCGTAACTGGTCTAGCGGGACGACGGGGTGAGCAGTTCTTC
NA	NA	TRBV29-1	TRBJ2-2	CSHRGVTTGELFF	TGCAGTCATCGAGGGGTTACCACCGGGGAGCTGTTTTTT
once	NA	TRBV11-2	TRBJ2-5	CASSFWSETQYF	TGTGCCAGCAGCTTTTGGTCTGAGACCCAGTACTTC
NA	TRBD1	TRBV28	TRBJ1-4	CASSLPGQGNEKLFF	TGTGCCAGCAGCCTCCCGGGACAGGGTAATGAAAAACTGTTTTTT
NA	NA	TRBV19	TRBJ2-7	CASSVRTVYDEQYF	TGTGCCAGTAGTGTCCGGACTGTTTACGACGAGCAGTACTTC
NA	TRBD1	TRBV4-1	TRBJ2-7	CASSQGQGGGYEQYF	TGCGCCAGCAGCCAAGGCCAAGGGGGCGGCTACGAGCAGTACTTC
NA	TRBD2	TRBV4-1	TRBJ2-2	CASSQLASGGFTGELFF	TGCGCCAGCAGCCAGCTTGCCAGCGGGGGTTTCACCGGGGAGCTGTTTTTT
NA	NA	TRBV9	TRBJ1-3	CASSVAGSGNTIYF	TGTGCCAGCAGCGTAGCAGGATCTGGAAACACCATATATTTT
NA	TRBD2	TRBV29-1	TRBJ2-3	CSVALAGSTDTQYF	TGCAGCGTAGCACTAGCGGGCAGCACAGATACGCAGTATTTT
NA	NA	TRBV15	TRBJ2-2	CATSSNRVFTGELFF	TGTGCCACCAGCAGCAACAGGGTTTTCACCGGGGAGCTGTTTTTT
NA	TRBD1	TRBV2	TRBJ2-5	CASSTGGAGTQYF	TGTGCCAGCAGTACAGGGGGCGCTGGGACCCAGTACTTC
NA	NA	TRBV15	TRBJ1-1	CATSRGRLGGSNTEAFF	TGTGCCACCAGCAGAGGGCGCCTCGGGGGCAGCAACACTGAAGCTTTCTTT
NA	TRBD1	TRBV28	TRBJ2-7	CASDEGQAYEQYF	TGTGCCAGCGATGAGGGACAGGCCTACGAGCAGTACTTC
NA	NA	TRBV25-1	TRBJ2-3	CASSGGGADTQYF	TGTGCCAGCAGTGGAGGGGGGGCAGATACGCAGTATTTT
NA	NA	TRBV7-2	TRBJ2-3	CASSFTGLRTDTQYF	TGTGCCAGCAGCTTCACTGGACTACGCACAGATACGCAGTATTTT
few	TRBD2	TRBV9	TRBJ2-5	CASSVAGGPTQYF	TGTGCCAGCAGCGTGGCGGGAGGGCCGACCCAGTACTTC
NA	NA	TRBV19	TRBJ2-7	CASSPGPSYEQYF	TGTGCCAGTAGTCCGGGACCCTCCTACGAGCAGTACTTC
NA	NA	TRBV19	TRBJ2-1	CASSILTTGTEQFF	TGTGCCAGTAGTATTCTAACGACCGGGACAGAGCAGTTCTTC
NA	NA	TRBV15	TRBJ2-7	CATSRVGVRTSLDEQYF	TGTGCCACCAGCAGAGTAGGGGTCCGGACCTCCCTCGACGAGCAGTACTTC
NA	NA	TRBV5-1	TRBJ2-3	CASSLVLGISTDTQYF	TGCGCCAGCAGCTTGGTTCTGGGGATTAGCACAGATACGCAGTATTTT
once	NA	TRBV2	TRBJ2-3	CATIPGTDTQYF	TGTGCCACTATACCGGGGACAGATACGCAGTATTTT
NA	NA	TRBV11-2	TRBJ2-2	CASSRYVSGAGELFF	TGTGCCAGCAGCCGATACGTGTCGGGGGCCGGGGAGCTGTTTTTT
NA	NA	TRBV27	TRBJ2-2	CASSPPSGELFF	TGTGCCAGCAGTCCTCCCTCCGGGGAGCTGTTTTTT
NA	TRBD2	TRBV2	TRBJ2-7	CASSGGAGGHYEQYF	TGTGCCAGCAGTGGGGGAGCGGGAGGTCACTACGAGCAGTACTTC
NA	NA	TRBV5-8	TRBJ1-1	CASSFLGLTNTEAFF	TGTGCCAGCAGCTTCCTAGGGTTGACGAACACTGAAGCTTTCTTT
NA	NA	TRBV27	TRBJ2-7	CASREGTNEQYF	TGTGCCAGCCGCGAGGGGACCAACGAGCAGTACTTC
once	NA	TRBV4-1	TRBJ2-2	CASSQITGTGELFF	TGCGCCAGCAGCCAAATAACAGGGACCGGGGAGCTGTTTTTT
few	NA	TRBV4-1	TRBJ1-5	CASSQDRLGASNQPQHF	TGCGCCAGCAGCCAAGATCGTTTGGGAGCCTCCAATCAGCCCCAGCATTTT
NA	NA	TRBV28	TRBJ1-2	CASSLSRVVYGYTF	TGTGCCAGCAGTTTATCGAGAGTGGTCTATGGCTACACCTTC
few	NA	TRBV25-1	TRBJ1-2	CASSTGRQDGYTF	TGTGCCAGCAGCACAGGGCGGCAGGATGGCTACACCTTC
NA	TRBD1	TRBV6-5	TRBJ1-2	CASRRDRVRGYTF	TGTGCCAGCAGACGCGACAGGGTGAGGGGCTACACCTTC
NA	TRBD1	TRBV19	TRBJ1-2	CASRRQGSGYTF	TGTGCCAGTCGAAGACAGGGGTCCGGCTACACCTTC
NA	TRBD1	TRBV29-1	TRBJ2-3	CSVDRGPSTDTQYF	TGCAGCGTCGACAGGGGGCCTAGCACAGATACGCAGTATTTT
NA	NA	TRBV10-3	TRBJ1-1	CAISAVGGLNTEAFF	TGTGCCATCAGTGCGGTCGGAGGTTTGAACACTGAAGCTTTCTTT
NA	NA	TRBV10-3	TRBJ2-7	CAISPEYEQYF	TGTGCCATATCCCCCGAATACGAGCAGTACTTC
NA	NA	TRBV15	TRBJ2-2	CATSRETGSANTGELFF	TGTGCCACCAGCAGAGAGACAGGCTCAGCGAACACCGGGGAGCTGTTTTTT
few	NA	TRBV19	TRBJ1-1	CASGDVVNTEAFF	TGTGCCAGTGGGGACGTAGTGAACACTGAAGCTTTCTTT